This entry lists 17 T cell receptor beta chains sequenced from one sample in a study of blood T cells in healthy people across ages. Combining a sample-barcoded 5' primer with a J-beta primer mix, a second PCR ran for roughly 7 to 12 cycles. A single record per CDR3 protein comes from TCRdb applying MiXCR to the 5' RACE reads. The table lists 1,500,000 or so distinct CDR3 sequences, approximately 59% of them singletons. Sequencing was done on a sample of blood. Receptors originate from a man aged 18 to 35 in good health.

The CDR3, as DNA: TGTGCCAGCAGTTGGGACCGACAGAACTATGGCTACACCTTC. Translation: CASSWDRQNYGYTF. The J gene is TRBJ1-2, the V gene TRBV12-3 or TRBV12-4; a possible D gene is TRBD1 (5 bases). Trimming shortened V by 4 bases and J by 2 bases, and 11 bases separated the two germline ends. CDR3 length: 14 amino acids.

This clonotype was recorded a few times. The chain's CDR3 is CASSQDGAQGNEQFF. DNA for the CDR3: TGCGCCAGCAGCCAAGATGGGGCGCAGGGGAATGAGCAGTTCTTC. The chain couples TRBV4-1 to TRBJ2-1; TRBD1 might be the D (6 bases). V was clipped by 0 bases and J by 7 bases, with 13 bases between them. The CDR3 is 15 amino acids. Per germline, CDR1 MGHRA and CDR2 YSYEKL.

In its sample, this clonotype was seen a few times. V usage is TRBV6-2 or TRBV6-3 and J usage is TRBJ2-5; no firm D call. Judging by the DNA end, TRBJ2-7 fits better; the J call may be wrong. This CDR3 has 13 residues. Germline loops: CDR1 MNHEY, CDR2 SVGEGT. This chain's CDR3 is CATGPTSRGEQYF. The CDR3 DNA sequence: TGTGCCACCGGTCCCACTTCCCGCGGCGAGCAGTACTTC.

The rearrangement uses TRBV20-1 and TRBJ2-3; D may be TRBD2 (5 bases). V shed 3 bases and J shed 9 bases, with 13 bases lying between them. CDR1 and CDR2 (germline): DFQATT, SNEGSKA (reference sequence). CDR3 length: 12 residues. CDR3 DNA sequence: TGCAGTGCTAGTACCCTGAGGGAGACGCAGTATTTT. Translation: CSASTLRETQYF.

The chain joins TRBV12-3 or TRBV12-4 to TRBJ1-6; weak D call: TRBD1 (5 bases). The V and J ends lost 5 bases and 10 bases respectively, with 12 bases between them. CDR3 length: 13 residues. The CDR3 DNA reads TGTGCCAGCAGTGCGGCGGGGGAATCACCCCTCCACTTT. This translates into CASSAAGESPLHF.

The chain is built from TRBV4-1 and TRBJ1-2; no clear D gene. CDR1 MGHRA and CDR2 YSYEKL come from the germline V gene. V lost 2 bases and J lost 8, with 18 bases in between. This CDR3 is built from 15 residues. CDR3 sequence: CASSQPFPRIEGYTF. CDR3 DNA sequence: TGCGCCAGCAGCCAACCCTTCCCCCGGATTGAAGGCTACACCTTC.

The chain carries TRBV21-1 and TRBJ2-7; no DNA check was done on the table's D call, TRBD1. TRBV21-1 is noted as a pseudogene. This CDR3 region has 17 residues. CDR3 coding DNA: TGTGCCAGCAGCAAAATAGCTAAAGGTAGACAGCTATACGAGCAGTACTTC. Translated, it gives CASSKIAKGRQLYEQYF.

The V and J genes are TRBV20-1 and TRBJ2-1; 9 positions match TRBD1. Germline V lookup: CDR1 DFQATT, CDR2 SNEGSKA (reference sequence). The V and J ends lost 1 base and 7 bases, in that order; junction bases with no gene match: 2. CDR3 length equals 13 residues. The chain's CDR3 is CSARGDRANEQFF. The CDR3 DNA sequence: TGCAGTGCTAGAGGGGACAGGGCGAATGAGCAGTTCTTC.

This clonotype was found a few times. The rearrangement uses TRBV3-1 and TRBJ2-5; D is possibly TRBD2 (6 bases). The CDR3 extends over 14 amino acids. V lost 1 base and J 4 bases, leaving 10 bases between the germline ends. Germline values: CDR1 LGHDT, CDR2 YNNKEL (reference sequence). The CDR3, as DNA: TGTGCCAGCAGCCAAGTAGTTAGCGGAGAGACCCAGTACTTC. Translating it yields CASSQVVSGETQYF.

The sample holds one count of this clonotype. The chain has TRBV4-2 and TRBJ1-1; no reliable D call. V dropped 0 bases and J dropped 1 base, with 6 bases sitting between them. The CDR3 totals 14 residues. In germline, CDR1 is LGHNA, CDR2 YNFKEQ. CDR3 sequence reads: CASSQDQENTEAFF. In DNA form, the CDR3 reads TGTGCCAGCAGCCAAGATCAGGAGAACACTGAAGCTTTCTTT.

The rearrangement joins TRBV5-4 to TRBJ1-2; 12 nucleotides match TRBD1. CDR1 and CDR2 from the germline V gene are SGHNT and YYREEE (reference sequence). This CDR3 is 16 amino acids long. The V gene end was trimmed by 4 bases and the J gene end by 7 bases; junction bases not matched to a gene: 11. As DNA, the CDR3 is TGTGCCAGCAGCCCCGGGACAGGGGGCAATCGGGGTGGCTACACCTTC. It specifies CASSPGTGGNRGGYTF.

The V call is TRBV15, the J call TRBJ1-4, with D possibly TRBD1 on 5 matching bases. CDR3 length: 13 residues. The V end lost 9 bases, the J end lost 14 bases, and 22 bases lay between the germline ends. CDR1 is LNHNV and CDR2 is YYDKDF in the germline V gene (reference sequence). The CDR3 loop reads CATSGGSKAKLFF. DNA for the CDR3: TGTGCCACTAGTGGGGGGAGTAAGGCAAAGCTGTTTTTT.

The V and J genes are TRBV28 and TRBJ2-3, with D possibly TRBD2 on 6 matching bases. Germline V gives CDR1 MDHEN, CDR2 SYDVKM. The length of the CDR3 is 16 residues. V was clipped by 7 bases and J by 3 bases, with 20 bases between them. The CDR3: CASTPLGTSLTDTQYF. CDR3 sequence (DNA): TGTGCCAGCACCCCACTCGGGACTTCGCTGACAGATACGCAGTATTTT.

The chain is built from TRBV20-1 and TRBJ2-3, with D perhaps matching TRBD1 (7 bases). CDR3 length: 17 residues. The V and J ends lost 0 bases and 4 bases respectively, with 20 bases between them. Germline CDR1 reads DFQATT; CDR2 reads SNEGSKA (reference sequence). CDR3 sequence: CSARDWRGPVVADTQYF. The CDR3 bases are TGCAGTGCTAGAGATTGGAGGGGGCCAGTAGTTGCAGATACGCAGTATTTT.

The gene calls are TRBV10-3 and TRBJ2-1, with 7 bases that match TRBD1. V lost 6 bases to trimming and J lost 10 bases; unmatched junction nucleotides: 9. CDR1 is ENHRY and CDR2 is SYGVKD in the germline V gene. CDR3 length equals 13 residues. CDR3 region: CAISLRQGWEQFF. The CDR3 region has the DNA TGTGCCATCAGCCTCCGACAGGGCTGGGAGCAGTTCTTC.

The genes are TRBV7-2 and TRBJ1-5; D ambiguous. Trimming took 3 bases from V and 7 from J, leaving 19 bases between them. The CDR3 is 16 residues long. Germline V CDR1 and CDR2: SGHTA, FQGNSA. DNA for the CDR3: TGTGCCAGCAGCTTGGATGTAGGCCCGCTAACCCAGCCCCAGCATTTT. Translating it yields CASSLDVGPLTQPQHF.

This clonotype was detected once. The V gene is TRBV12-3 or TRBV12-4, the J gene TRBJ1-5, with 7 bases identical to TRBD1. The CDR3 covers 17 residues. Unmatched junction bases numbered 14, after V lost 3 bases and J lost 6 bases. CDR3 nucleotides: TGTGCCAGCAGTTTTTTAGGGGGCGAGGGGCTAAGTCAGCCCCAGCATTTT. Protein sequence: CASSFLGGEGLSQPQHF.